The 25 T cell receptor beta chains reported below all come from one sample, sequenced in a study of pediatric ulcerative colitis. The rectum was sampled with one to two pinch biopsies at colonoscopy. Here immunoSEQ multiplex PCR was the method, and the copy in TCRdb shows in-frame clones only, minus some. The data contain about 17,000 clones, around 74% of them singletons. The sample consisted of gut tissue. The receptors were gathered from a girl aged 10 to 17 with moderate ulcerative colitis.

The rearrangement joins TRBV2 to TRBJ2-7; the D is unclear. V was pared by 6 bases and J by 4 bases, with 10 bases between. Germline values: CDR1 SNHLY, CDR2 FYNNEI. The CDR3 is 12 amino acids. The CDR3 spells CASSRNSYEQYF. The CDR3 bases are TGTGCCAGCAGCCGAAACAGTTACGAGCAGTACTTC.

The CDR3 protein is CASSLRDRGSIDTQYF. The CDR3 bases are TGTGCCAGCAGCCTTCGGGACAGGGGGTCAATAGATACGCAGTATTTT. This chain connects TRBV9 to TRBJ2-3; 11 bases are shared with TRBD1. The CDR3 contains 16 residues. With V trimmed by 4 bases and J by 5 bases, 9 bases remained unmatched. From germline, CDR1 is SGDLS and CDR2 YYNGEE.

This rearrangement joins TRBV7-8 to TRBJ2-7; D tentatively reads TRBD1 or TRBD2 (6 bases each). Germline V lookup: CDR1 SGHVS, CDR2 FQNEAQ. The V and J ends lost 1 base and 6 bases respectively, with 19 bases between them. The CDR3 extends over 16 amino acids. DNA of the CDR3: TGTGCCAGCAGCTTAGAATGGGGGGCAGGATTCCCCGAGCAGTACTTC. Its protein is CASSLEWGAGFPEQYF.

The CDR3 sequence: CASSFEHRGPYEQYF. The CDR3 region has the DNA TGTGCCAGCAGCTTTGAGCACAGGGGCCCCTACGAGCAGTACTTC. J is TRBJ2-7 and V is TRBV21-1; the D call of TRBD1 is as the table states it, not checked on the DNA. TRBV21-1 is a pseudogene segment. The CDR3 is made up of 15 amino acids.

This clone was seen a handful of times. The chain joins TRBV4-1 to TRBJ1-2, with 7 nucleotides matching TRBD1. The germline gives CDR1 MGHRA, CDR2 YSYEKL. Losses at the gene ends were 5 bases for V and 0 bases for J; bases not matched to a gene: 6. The CDR3 consists of 15 residues. The DNA for the CDR3 is TGCGCCAGCAGCTGGATGGGACAGTCTAACTATGGCTACACCTTC. Its translation is CASSWMGQSNYGYTF.

The chain is built from TRBV5-1 and TRBJ2-2; 9 bases fit TRBD1. The CDR3 consists of 15 residues. Germline CDR1 is SGHRS and CDR2 is YFSETQ. V lost 4 bases and J lost 3; bases outside the gene matches: 4. As DNA, the CDR3 is TGCGCCAGCAGCCCCCGACAGGGGGACACCGGGGAGCTGTTTTTT. Protein sequence: CASSPRQGDTGELFF.

This rearrangement joins TRBV9 to TRBJ2-2, with 7 bases lining up with TRBD1. After removal of 1 base from V and 0 bases from J, the junction contained 9 bases not matched to a gene. The CDR3 length is 18 residues. CDR1 SGDLS and CDR2 YYNGEE come from the germline V gene. The CDR3 DNA reads as TGTGCCAGCAGCGTACCAAGGGGTGGGACAGCGAACACCGGGGAGCTGTTTTTT. This sequence encodes CASSVPRGGTANTGELFF.

This clone was seen a few times. The chain combines TRBV5-8 with TRBJ2-7; 12 bases are a match to TRBD1. The CDR3 is 15 residues long. Germline CDR1 is SGHTS and CDR2 is YDEGEE. V gave up 2 bases and J gave up 6 bases; unmatched junction bases: 6. CDR3 nucleotide sequence: TGTGCCAGCAGCTTTCGGGGACAGGGGGCGGCCGAGCAGTACTTC. Translated, it gives CASSFRGQGAAEQYF.

The chain recombines TRBV10-3 with TRBJ2-1; D may be TRBD2 (6 bases). The germline CDR1 and CDR2 sequences are ENHRY and SYGVKD. V gave up 6 bases and J gave up 7 bases, with 16 bases separating them. This CDR3 is built from 14 residues. CDR3 sequence reads: CAIRAGQGGNEQFF. CDR3 in DNA: TGTGCCATCAGGGCGGGGCAGGGTGGTAATGAGCAGTTCTTC.

CDR3 amino acids: CASSVAMYNEQFF. The CDR3 region has the DNA TGTGCCAGCAGCGTAGCTATGTACAATGAGCAGTTCTTC. The V gene is TRBV9, the J gene TRBJ2-1; the D is unclear. Germline lookup yields CDR1 SGDLS and CDR2 YYNGEE. The CDR3 has 13 amino acids. V gave up 0 bases and J gave up 4 bases, with 5 bases separating them.

The chain has TRBV6-1 and TRBJ1-1; 7 nucleotides align to TRBD1. The length of the CDR3 is 13 residues. V lost 2 bases to trimming and J lost 12 bases; unmatched junction nucleotides: 9. Germline values: CDR1 MNHNS, CDR2 SASEGT. In nucleotides, the CDR3 is TGTGCCAGCAGTGAAACACCAAAACAGGGGACTTTCTTT. It yields the protein CASSETPKQGTFF.

J is TRBJ1-1 and V is TRBV6-1; TRBD1 is a possible D gene (5 bases). With 7 bases removed from V and 10 bases from J, the gap between germline ends came to 13 bases. The CDR3 loop spans 11 amino acids. CDR1 is MNHNS and CDR2 is SASEGT in the germline V gene. The CDR3 protein is CASMGGGGAFF. The CDR3 DNA is TGTGCCAGCATGGGGGGTGGGGGAGCTTTCTTT.

This clone was picked up a small number of times. DNA for the CDR3: TGTGCCAGCAACAGACTAGCGGGGGGTTCCTACAATGAGCAGTTCTTC. This translates into CASNRLAGGSYNEQFF. The chain uses TRBV5-5 and TRBJ2-1; 13 nucleotides line up with TRBD2. Per the germline V gene, CDR1 is SGHKS and CDR2 is YYEKEE (reference sequence). The V segment lost 6 bases and the J segment 1 base; nucleotides outside the gene matches: 4. CDR3 size: 16 residues.

V gene TRBV9 combines with J gene TRBJ2-1, with TRBD1 as a possible D gene (5 bases). V lost 0 bases to trimming and J lost 1 base, with 8 bases between them. In germline, CDR1 is SGDLS, CDR2 YYNGEE. This CDR3 region has 15 residues. This chain's CDR3 is CASSVGQGSYNEQFF. The CDR3 DNA follows: TGTGCCAGCAGCGTAGGGCAGGGTTCCTACAATGAGCAGTTCTTC.

The gene calls are TRBV6-1 and TRBJ1-1; D may be TRBD1 (5 bases). This CDR3 is 14 amino acids long. Germline loops: CDR1 MNHNS, CDR2 SASEGT. Trimming shortened V by 0 bases and J by 8 bases, and 13 bases separated the two germline ends. CDR3 in DNA: TGTGCCAGCAGTGAAGCGTTCACGAGACAGGAAGCTTTCTTT. Its translation: CASSEAFTRQEAFF.

The CDR3 here is CASSIRDRDYEQYF. As DNA, the CDR3 is TGTGCCAGTAGTATCCGGGACAGAGACTACGAGCAGTACTTC. This chain connects TRBV19 to TRBJ2-7; 7 nucleotides line up with TRBD1. Losses at the gene ends were 3 bases for V and 3 bases for J; bases not matched to a gene: 5. The CDR3 totals 14 residues. CDR1 and CDR2 (germline): LNHDA, SQIVND (reference sequence). Filled out from reference TRBV19 and TRBJ2-7, the complete variable domain reads DGGITQSPKYLFRKEGQNVTLSCEQNLNHDAMYWYRQDPGQGLRLIYYSQIVNDFQKGDIAEGYSVSREKKESFPLTVTSAQKNPTAFYLCASSIRDRDYEQYFGPGTRLTVT.

The rearrangement uses TRBV28 and TRBJ1-5; maybe TRBD1 (5 bases). V lost 5 bases, J lost 5 bases, and 7 bases lay in between. The CDR3 spans 12 residues. Germline V gene data show CDR1 as MDHEN and CDR2 as SYDVKM. CDR3 nucleotides: TGTGCCAGCAGTGACAGCTATCAGCCCCAGCATTTT. The encoded protein is CASSDSYQPQHF.

The rearrangement joins TRBV4-1 to TRBJ1-5; D is uncertain. Trimming stripped 0 bases from V and 0 bases from J, with 9 bases between. The CDR3 has 16 amino acids. Germline-derived CDR1 and CDR2 are MGHRA and YSYEKL. CDR3 nucleotide sequence: TGCGCCAGCAGCCAAGATTCTAGGAATAGCAATCAGCCCCAGCATTTT. This sequence encodes CASSQDSRNSNQPQHF.

The genes are TRBV6-5 and TRBJ1-5; the D is unclear. V was shortened by 0 bases and J by 6 bases, with 6 bases between the two germline ends. The germline V gene has CDR1 MNHEY and CDR2 SVGAGI. This CDR3 region has 13 residues. In DNA form, the CDR3 reads TGTGCCAGCAGTTACTCTTCTACTCAGCCCCAGCATTTT. Its translation is CASSYSSTQPQHF.

The chain joins TRBV10-3 to TRBJ1-3; TRBD1 aligns across 7 bases. Per germline, CDR1 ENHRY and CDR2 SYGVKD. The length of the CDR3 is 17 residues. J gave up 0 bases and V 3 bases, and 8 bases lay outside the gene matches. CDR3 residues: CAISEGSGTASGNTIYF. CDR3 bases: TGTGCCATCAGTGAAGGGTCCGGGACAGCCTCTGGAAACACCATATATTTT.

The chain uses TRBV28 and TRBJ1-1, with D possibly TRBD1 on 6 matching bases. The CDR3 runs to 14 residues. V gave up 5 bases and J gave up 1 base, with 11 bases separating them. CDR1 and CDR2 (germline): MDHEN, SYDVKM. DNA for the CDR3: TGTGCCAGCAGTAGGGGGGGAGCGAACACTGAAGCTTTCTTT. Translating gives CASSRGGANTEAFF.

The chain employs TRBV4-1 and TRBJ2-3; D might be TRBD2 (5 bases). This CDR3 region has 15 residues. V was shortened by 0 bases and J by 5 bases, with 12 bases between the two germline ends. In germline, CDR1 is MGHRA, CDR2 YSYEKL. The CDR3 is CASSQDYAAGDTQYF. CDR3 bases: TGCGCCAGCAGCCAAGACTACGCCGCGGGAGATACGCAGTATTTT.

The chain recombines TRBV11-2 with TRBJ1-4, with 11 bases identical to TRBD1. The germline V gene has CDR1 SGHAT and CDR2 FQNNGV. CDR3 length: 15 amino acids. J was trimmed by 8 bases and V by 3 bases; bases with no gene match: 5. The CDR3 DNA reads as TGTGCCAGCAGCTTCCGGGACAGGGGGAGGGAAAAACTGTTTTTT. Amino acid sequence: CASSFRDRGREKLFF.

This clone was detected only a few times. The V and J genes are TRBV7-9 and TRBJ1-4; D is ambiguous. There are 15 residues in the CDR3. V was cut by 2 bases and J by 0 bases, with 7 bases left in between. From germline, CDR1 is SEHNR and CDR2 FQNEAQ (reference sequence). This CDR3 is CASSLPSTTNEKLFF. The CDR3 DNA sequence: TGTGCCAGCAGCTTACCTTCCACAACTAATGAAAAACTGTTTTTT.

The chain joins TRBV2 to TRBJ1-1; TRBD1 matches 9 bases. After removal of 5 bases from V and 5 bases from J, the junction contained 6 bases not matched to a gene. Germline CDR1 and CDR2: SNHLY and FYNNEI. CDR3 length: 14 amino acids. The CDR3 region has the DNA TGTGCCAGCAGTTCACAGGGGGCTAGGACTGAAGCTTTCTTT. Protein sequence: CASSSQGARTEAFF.